Sequencing of this TCR beta chain was carried out in a study of radiotherapy plus CTLA-4 blockade in lung cancer (dated by TCRdb to the late 2010s). Regarding the complete study: Among enrolled patients, approximately 17% had an objective response and about 30% reached disease control.

The germline V gene (reference sequence) gives CDR1 as LNHDA and CDR2 as SQIVND. From its cysteine to its phenylalanine, the CDR3 spans 13 amino acids. The DNA shown is the 39-base CDR3, in frame from base 1. Trimming removed 4 bases from V and 6 bases from J, leaving 11 bases between the germline ends. Receptor amplification or capture employed the immunoSEQ multiplex PCR assay. Entries here come from immuneACCESS through TCRdb and include only in-frame sequences with V and J called. Some clones fail to appear in such tables; in the studies checked, an unresolved V gene covers under half of the shortfall, and the cause of the remainder is unknown. The sample data list over 100,000 clones, and 80% to 90% of these were observed just once. Of the sample, 6.9% is held by the ten largest clones. Overall study outcomes, separate from this receptor: After treatment with radiotherapy and ipilimumab, TCR clones that came from tumors expanded in the peripheral blood. Increased serum interferon-beta after radiation, together with early dynamic changes in blood T cell clones, were reported to be the strongest predictors of response.

Of note for this clone: Its antigen remains undetermined. Base-call qualities are not available, and no considerably larger clone is one nucleotide away.

The study tested focal radiation therapy combined with CTLA-4 blockade (ipilimumab) in patients with chemo-refractory metastatic non-small-cell lung cancer. This TCR was recovered from a human donor with non-small cell lung cancer that progressed on radiotherapy plus ipilimumab. The rearrangement combines TRBV19 with TRBJ2-3; the D gene remains uncertain. This specimen was peripheral blood, taken from a patient treated with radiotherapy plus ipilimumab. The CDR3 loop reads CASSTSPGDTQYF. In nucleotide form, the sequence is TGTGCCAGTAGTACCTCCCCTGGGGATACGCAGTATTTT.